A selection of T cell receptor beta chains follows, all from one sample in a study of cytomegalovirus exposure and HLA in healthy donors. This table comes from immunoSEQ multiplex PCR, and its TCRdb copy is limited to in-frame clones, with some not included. The data contain about 99,000 clones, around 77% of them singletons. The sample consisted of PBMCs. Receptors were obtained from a man in his forties in good health and CMV-seronegative. Both conserved end residues are part of each CDR3.

len,v_gene,j_gene,CDR3aa
15,TRBV19,TRBJ1-5,CASSIVAGGLQPQHF
14,TRBV28,TRBJ2-2,CASSRQGGTGELFF
13,TRBV11-2,TRBJ1-1,CASSLGGLTEAFF
15,TRBV10-3,TRBJ2-7,CAIRPGQVLDYEQYF
14,TRBV28,TRBJ1-4,CACQAPAGSEKLFF
18,TRBV5-4,TRBJ2-5,CASSLGGWGGSATEPQYF
15,TRBV7-9,TRBJ2-7,CASSYHGQFSYEQYF
16,TRBV10-2,TRBJ2-5,CASSEFGDPAAKTQYF
15,TRBV6-1,TRBJ2-7,CASSDYAGGIYEQYF
11,TRBV29-1,TRBJ2-5,CSVRPGETQYF
14,TRBV30,TRBJ1-4,CAWNTGGGGEKLFF
13,TRBV5-4,.,CASSREPALEQYF
16,TRBV5-1,TRBJ2-3,CASSLETGGSADTQYF
20,TRBV30,TRBJ2-7,CAWSRARPWGRPRGIYEQYF
14,TRBV5-1,TRBJ2-5,CASSFVGGIETQYF
16,TRBV5-4,TRBJ2-5,CANSPRSSAGQETQYF
13,TRBV30,TRBJ1-1,CAWRQGPNTEAFF
13,TRBV15,TRBJ2-7,CATRLTGTYEQYF
18,TRBV11-1,TRBJ2-5,CASSLNPLGARGSETQYF
11,TRBV2,TRBJ2-7,CASTVSYEQYF
19,TRBV29-1,TRBJ2-2,CSVVTRVVDPTPHTGELFF
15,TRBV5-1,TRBJ1-6,CASSLVAGLDSPLHF
15,TRBV19,TRBJ1-1,CASSRRHYPNTEAFF
13,TRBV30,TRBJ1-4,CAFRRGLNEKLFF
14,TRBV2,TRBJ2-7,CASRRAGLSSEQYF
15,TRBV5-8,TRBJ1-1,CASSLEPGANTEAFF
15,TRBV5-6,TRBJ1-5,CASSLATGWNQPQHF
14,TRBV7-9,TRBJ1-4,CASSLRGMGEKLFF